Each of the 18 T cell receptor beta chains below was sequenced from the same sample in a study of T cells in Graves' hyperthyroidism and ophthalmopathy. Using RNA transcripts as the source, TCR beta CDR3 regions were amplified. TCR CDR3 regions were first amplified by RT-PCR with HTBI primers. TCRdb itself ran the multiplex PCR reads through MiXCR, one entry per CDR3 protein. The sample lists 300,000 to 350,000 distinct CDR3 sequences; about 18% were seen once. The sample was blood. The origin of the receptors is a woman between 50 and 59 years old with Graves' hyperthyroidism.

This clonotype has a count of ten or more. The chain has TRBV11-2 and TRBJ1-1; 7 positions agree with TRBD1. The J segment lost 8 bases and the V segment lost 5 bases, leaving 8 bases of the junction unmatched. Germline V lookup: CDR1 SGHAT, CDR2 FQNNGV. The CDR3 runs 13 residues. CDR3 sequence (DNA): TGTGCCAGCAGCCTCTTACAGGGACAGGAAGCTTTCTTT. Its protein product is CASSLLQGQEAFF.

Turning to this clonotype: A read error may explain this, as a much larger clone is one base away. The gene calls are TRBV7-9 and TRBJ1-1, with 11 bases matching TRBD1. The CDR3 extends over 15 amino acids. Germline lookup yields CDR1 SEHNR and CDR2 FQNEAQ (reference sequence). This CDR3 reads CGSSPRTGGFAEAFF. The CDR3 region has the DNA TGTGGCAGCAGCCCGCGGACAGGGGGCTTCGCTGAAGCTTTCTTT.

This clonotype appeared a few times. The chain joins TRBV3-1 to TRBJ2-7; 7 nucleotides align to TRBD2. Per the germline V gene, CDR1 is LGHDT and CDR2 is YNNKEL (reference sequence). V shed 1 base, J shed 3 bases, and the junction held 6 bases outside the gene matches. The CDR3 runs to 15 residues. CDR3 nucleotides: TGTGCCAGCAGCCAAGCAGCGGGACGCCTCTACGAGCAGTACTTC. It translates to CASSQAAGRLYEQYF.

This chain links TRBV9 with TRBJ2-3, with 8 bases lining up with TRBD2. Germline CDR1 is SGDLS and CDR2 is YYNGEE. This CDR3 region has 16 residues. After removal of 4 bases from V and 3 bases from J, the junction contained 10 bases not matched to a gene. The CDR3 DNA reads TGTGCCAGCAGCATCACCGGACTAGCTGGGACAGATACGCAGTATTTT. This gives the protein CASSITGLAGTDTQYF. Looking up the rest from reference TRBV9 and TRBJ2-3 gives the full variable domain: DSGVTQTPKHLITATGQRVTLRCSPRSGDLSVYWYQQSLDQGLQFLIQYYNGEERAKGNILERFSAQQFPDLHSELNLSSLELGDSALYFCASSITGLAGTDTQYFGPGTRLTVL.

In this sample, this clonotype turned up many times. V and J are TRBV12-3 or TRBV12-4 and TRBJ2-2, with no clear D. The CDR3 sequence is 12 residues long. The V end lost 1 base, the J end lost 6 bases, and 3 bases lay between the germline ends. CDR3 amino acids: CASSLDPGELFF. The CDR3 bases are TGTGCCAGCAGTTTAGACCCCGGGGAGCTGTTTTTT.

CDR3 sequence reads: CASSTPTLTPLHF. In nucleotides, the CDR3 is TGTGCCAGCAGCACTCCGACCCTCACACCCCTCCACTTT. The chain employs TRBV12-3 or TRBV12-4 and TRBJ1-6; no definite D call. Trimming removed 6 bases at V and 11 bases at J, with 14 bases between. CDR3 length: 13 amino acids.

This clonotype appeared a few times. DNA for the CDR3: TGTGCCAGCAGTGAAGCTCAGACAGGGGACCAGCATTTT. Its translation: CASSEAQTGDQHF. This chain uses TRBV2 with TRBJ1-5, with TRBD1 matching 8 bases. After removal of 0 bases from V and 12 bases from J, the junction contained 4 bases not matched to a gene. The CDR3 length is 13 residues. From germline, CDR1 is SNHLY and CDR2 FYNNEI.

The chain carries TRBV18 and TRBJ2-3, with 8 positions matching TRBD2. The germline gives CDR1 KGHSH, CDR2 LQKENI. V was clipped by 10 bases and J by 4 bases; unmatched bases: 10. The CDR3 has 14 residues. CDR3 protein: CAIRRAGVADTQYF. Written as DNA, the CDR3 is TGTGCCATCCGCCGAGCGGGGGTGGCAGATACGCAGTATTTT.

This clonotype has only a few counts. The chain joins TRBV6-1 to TRBJ1-2; 7 nucleotides match TRBD1. V shed 5 bases and J 8 bases; nucleotides not matched to a gene: 8. The germline gives CDR1 MNHNS, CDR2 SASEGT. The CDR3 loop spans 13 amino acids. The chain's CDR3 is CASSPRDSQGYTF. CDR3 nucleotide sequence: TGTGCCAGCAGTCCCCGGGACAGCCAAGGCTACACCTTC.

This clonotype was seen a few times. The rearrangement joins TRBV5-1 to TRBJ1-4; TRBD1 is a possible D gene (5 bases). Trimming took off 4 bases at V and 0 bases at J, with 13 bases between the two ends. Germline CDR1 reads SGHRS; CDR2 reads YFSETQ. The length of the CDR3 is 16 residues. The CDR3 DNA follows: TGCGCCAGCAGCAACTACGACAGTCCAACTAATGAAAAACTGTTTTTT. This gives the protein CASSNYDSPTNEKLFF.

The table lists this clonotype with a few counts. A much larger clone is a single base away; this may be a read error. Without the conserved terminal phenylalanine or tryptophan, this CDR3 likely stems from a read error. The chain employs TRBV3-1 and TRBJ1-2, with D maybe TRBD1 (5 bases). Germline assignment: CDR1 LGHDT and CDR2 YNNKEL (reference sequence). V was pared by 0 bases and J by 8 bases, with 7 bases between. The CDR3 contains 12 residues. Here the CDR3 DNA reads TGTGCCAGCAGCCAAGATGGGGGAGGCTACACCCTC. It codes for CASSQDGGGYTL.

This clonotype was seen at least ten times. The chain links TRBV2 to TRBJ2-7, with TRBD1 matching over 8 bases. V was clipped by 7 bases and J by 1 base; unmatched bases: 6. Germline V gives CDR1 SNHLY, CDR2 FYNNEI. The CDR3 consists of 14 residues. The CDR3 loop reads CASNRQGKSYEQYF. CDR3 nucleotides: TGTGCCAGCAACCGACAGGGGAAGTCCTACGAGCAGTACTTC.

In this sample, this clonotype turned up a few times. The genes are TRBV3-1 and TRBJ2-2; weak D call: TRBD2 (6 bases). Germline loops: CDR1 LGHDT, CDR2 YNNKEL (reference sequence). Trimming removed 7 bases at V and 6 bases at J, with 15 bases between. The CDR3 consists of 14 residues. The CDR3 nucleotides read TGTGCCAGCAAGGCGGGGACGGAGGCCGGGGAGCTGTTTTTT. Its translation is CASKAGTEAGELFF.

This clonotype came up many times. CDR3 in DNA: TGTGCCAGCAGCTTATCTAGCGGGGGGGGATTCAATGAGCAGTTCTTC. This gives the protein CASSLSSGGGFNEQFF. The chain couples TRBV7-6 to TRBJ2-1; 12 nucleotides line up with TRBD2. There are 16 residues in the CDR3. The ends lost 2 bases at V and 6 bases at J; junction bases unmatched: 5. Germline CDR1 reads SGHVS; CDR2 reads FNYEAQ.

Comments on this clonotype: A junction end diverges from the germline sequence, so it may reflect a read error. This rearrangement joins TRBV7-2 to TRBJ2-5; perhaps TRBD2 as D (6 bases). Germline values: CDR1 SGHTA, CDR2 FQGNSA. The CDR3 consists of 14 residues. CDR3 sequence reads: CANSLGLEGETQYF. Here the CDR3 DNA reads TGTGCCAACAGCTTAGGATTGGAGGGAGAGACCCAGTACTTC.

On this clonotype itself: An end of the junction does not agree with germline; a read error may underlie this. The rearrangement uses TRBV2 and TRBJ2-5; D is ambiguous. Germline loops: CDR1 SNHLY, CDR2 FYNNEI. This CDR3 is 14 amino acids long. The CDR3 sequence is CASNERTYQETQYF. CDR3 nucleotides: TGTGCCAGCAATGAAAGGACCTACCAAGAGACCCAGTACTTC.

There are a few counts of this clonotype. This rearrangement joins TRBV4-1 to TRBJ1-5, with D uncertain. V lost 0 bases and J 3 bases, leaving 12 bases between the germline ends. This CDR3 is built from 16 residues. Germline V gene data show CDR1 as MGHRA and CDR2 as YSYEKL. The CDR3 region is CASSQDGGPSNQPQHF. The CDR3, as DNA: TGCGCCAGCAGCCAAGACGGAGGGCCTTCCAATCAGCCCCAGCATTTT.

In its sample, this clonotype was seen many times. The J gene is TRBJ2-1, the V gene TRBV24-1; 8 bases are shared with TRBD2. CDR3 length equals 15 residues. Germline V gene lookup returns CDR1 KGHDR and CDR2 SFDVKD. The junction had 8 bases not matched to a gene; V was cut back by 5 bases and J by 6 bases. The CDR3 bases are TGTGCCACCAGTGGGGGCGGGAGGTTTGGCAATGAGCAGTTCTTC. This encodes CATSGGGRFGNEQFF.